Listed below are T cell receptor beta chains from one sample, sequenced in a study of neurological immune-mediated disorders. TCRdb reanalysed the 5' RACE reads using MiXCR and keeps one entry per CDR3 protein. The sample lists more than 25,000 distinct CDR3 sequences; 4% were seen once. Specimen: CD4+ T cells from blood. The origin of the receptors is a woman between 35 and 50 years old in good health. The CDR3 runs from the conserved cysteine through the conserved F or W. A D gene is named only where the DNA matches it firmly. Clone size is stated in some rows and not others, as once, few, many or a class when expanded.

TRBD2	TRBJ2-3	many	TRBV10-3	TGTGCCATCAGTTACCCACGAGCTCAAGCGGGGGGCACAGATACGCAGTATTTT	CAISYPRAQAGGTDTQYF
NA	TRBJ1-5	many	TRBV29-1	TGCAGCGTTGAATTCGGGGGGGGTCAGCCCCAGCATTTT	CSVEFGGGQPQHF
TRBD2	TRBJ2-1	NA	TRBV2	TGTGCCAGCAGGACGGCGGGGGGCCGTGAGCAGTTCTTC	CASRTAGGREQFF
TRBD1	TRBJ2-7	NA	TRBV7-2	TGTGCCAGCAGCCATGTACACGGACAGGGGGCGTCCAACGAGCAGTACTTC	CASSHVHGQGASNEQYF
TRBD2	TRBJ2-7	many	TRBV5-1	TGCGCCAGCAGCCCCACTACGGCTAGCGGCGAGCAGTACTTC	CASSPTTASGEQYF
NA	TRBJ1-4	medium-sized	TRBV4-1	TGCGCCAGCAGCCAAGAAGGGGTTGGGCAGGGACGAGAAAAACTGTTTTTT	CASSQEGVGQGREKLFF
TRBD2	TRBJ2-7	many	TRBV5-1	TGCGCCAGCAGCTTGGGTCTAGCGGGCTCCTACGAGCAGTACTTC	CASSLGLAGSYEQYF
NA	TRBJ2-7	many	TRBV5-1	TGCGCCAGCAGACCGCGTTTCGGAGGTAGCTCCTACGAGCAGTACTTC	CASRPRFGGSSYEQYF
TRBD1	TRBJ2-2	many	TRBV7-9	TGTGCCAGCAGCCCCAGGACAGGGGGATTGGACGGGGAGCTGTTTTTT	CASSPRTGGLDGELFF
TRBD1	TRBJ1-1	many	TRBV6-5	TGTGCCAGCAGCCTGGGACAGGGGAGGACTGAAGCTTTCTTT	CASSLGQGRTEAFF
TRBD2	TRBJ2-1	many	TRBV7-9	TGTGCCAGCAGTTATAGGGGACTAGCGGGCCCCCGGTTCTTC	CASSYRGLAGPRFF
NA	TRBJ1-5	many	TRBV20-1	TGCAGTGCTAGGTTGGCAGACAATCAGCCCCAGCATTTT	CSARLADNQPQHF
TRBD1	TRBJ1-5	many	TRBV18	TGTGCCAGCTCACGGAACAGGGGAGTGGAACAGCCCCAGCATTTT	CASSRNRGVEQPQHF
TRBD1	TRBJ2-1	many	TRBV5-6	TGTGCCAGCAGCTTGACAGGGGGCAATGAGCAGTTCTTC	CASSLTGGNEQFF
NA	TRBJ2-1	many	TRBV27	TGTGCCAGCAGTTCCCCCAGTTCTCAAGCATTCAATGAGCAGTTCTTC	CASSSPSSQAFNEQFF
NA	TRBJ2-1	many	TRBV28	TGTGCCAGCAGTATCGGCAGCAACAATGAGCAGTTCTTC	CASSIGSNNEQFF
TRBD1	TRBJ2-1	many	TRBV6-1	TGTGCCAGCAGCCCCGGGACAGCTGTGGGTGAGCAGTTCTTC	CASSPGTAVGEQFF
NA	TRBJ1-5	many	TRBV5-1	TGCGCCAGCACCGCCCTGCCCGGCAATCAGCCCCAGCATTTT	CASTALPGNQPQHF
NA	TRBJ1-2	many	TRBV27	TGTGCCAGCAGTTGGAGGGGACGGGGCTATGGCTACACCTTC	CASSWRGRGYGYTF
NA	TRBJ1-5	many	TRBV15	TGTGCCACCGGAAGGGTAAATCAGCCCCAGCATTTT	CATGRVNQPQHF
NA	TRBJ2-5	many	TRBV7-8	TGTGCCAGCAGCTTAGGACACCAGGGTAAAGGGGAGACCCAGTACTTC	CASSLGHQGKGETQYF
NA	TRBJ2-7	many	TRBV20-1	TGCAGTGCCAACTCCCTAGCGACCTACGAGCAGTACTTC	CSANSLATYEQYF
NA	TRBJ1-5	many	TRBV6-1	TGTGCCAGCAGTTGGACAGACATGGATCAGCCCCAGCATTTT	CASSWTDMDQPQHF
TRBD1	TRBJ2-7	many	TRBV29-1	TGCAGCGTTGGGAAAAGACAGGGGGCTAACGAGCAGTACTTC	CSVGKRQGANEQYF
NA	TRBJ1-1	many	TRBV4-1	TGCGCCAGCAGCCAAGTTCTAAGAAAGACATACGAAGCTTTCTTT	CASSQVLRKTYEAFF
NA	TRBJ1-4	many	TRBV20-1	TGCAGTGCTAGAGATTCCCGGCTAGCAACTAATGAAAAACTGTTTTTT	CSARDSRLATNEKLFF
TRBD2	TRBJ2-1	many	TRBV5-1	TGCGCCAGCAGCTTGGCCGGGGGGGAGTGGGACAATGAGCAGTTCTTC	CASSLAGGEWDNEQFF
NA	TRBJ1-5	many	TRBV5-5	TGTGCCAGCAGCTTGGAGGGGGGCCATGCCCAGCCCCAGCATTTT	CASSLEGGHAQPQHF
TRBD1	TRBJ2-7	many	TRBV20-1	TGCAGTGCTTCTTGGACAGGGAGGAATTACGAGCAGTACTTC	CSASWTGRNYEQYF
TRBD1	TRBJ2-2	many	TRBV20-1	TGCAGTGCCATCCGGGACAGGGTCGCCGGGGAGCTGTTTTTT	CSAIRDRVAGELFF
TRBD2	TRBJ2-5	many	TRBV5-1	TGCGCCAGCAGCAGAGGACTAGCGGGGGTTGAGACCCAGTACTTC	CASSRGLAGVETQYF
NA	TRBJ1-3	many	TRBV5-5	TGTGCCAGCAGCTTGGCCGTCATTGGTTCGCAGGGGAGATCTGGAAACACCATATATTTT	CASSLAVIGSQGRSGNTIYF
NA	TRBJ1-6	many	TRBV3-1	TGTGCCAGCGCTACTCACTCGGGATCAGGGAGTGCTTCACCCCTCCACTTT	CASATHSGSGSASPLHF